This T cell receptor beta chain was sequenced for a study of blood T cell repertoires in COVID-19 (dated by TCRdb to the early 2020s). Context from the whole study: The collaborator samples originated in the United States, Italy and Spain and spanned the acute and convalescent phases of COVID-19. The material from the prospective study consisted of cDNA or gDNA derived from T cells, B-cell-depleted T cells, or PBMCs. Subjects who had been exposed to COVID-19, were actively infected with it, or had recovered from it provided the deeply sampled blood TCRbeta repertoires that made up the dataset. A freely available public database, intended as a resource for researchers studying the immune response to SARS-CoV-2, is where the repertoires were released. The samples were drawn from two sources: the first 160 participants of the ongoing ImmuneRACE study, and 950 to 1,500 subjects contributed by 6 global collaborators. Nearly every sample came with metadata listing a de-identified subject ID, COVID-19 status, age in years and sex. Where available, HLA class I and class II types were obtained from metadata supplied by the sample provider rather than from assay-based typing. The research as a whole found: How much clinical and demographic metadata was included differed by source and by participant, and the metadata was provided uncurated.

Germline trimming amounts to 3 bases on V and 1 base on J, with 9 as the count of junction bases outside the gene matches. Taken from cysteine to phenylalanine, the CDR3 has 16 residues. The read is trimmed to its CDR3 DNA, 48 bases read in frame from base 1. CDR1 and CDR2 are drawn from the germline V gene: SGHRS, YFSETQ. In Seattle, one collaborating source enrolled patients while the infection was active and tracked those patients longitudinally over the course of disease. The collaborating institutions used their own protocols to collect whole blood in K2EDTA tubes. For TCRbeta analysis, collaborator samples were shipped as frozen whole blood, as isolated PBMCs, or as DNA extracted from either sample type. TCRbeta CDR3 regions were amplified from genomic DNA by means of the immunoSEQ Assay, a bias-controlled multiplex PCR. Under the source paper's analysis protocol: The number of nucleated cells in each sample was estimated from the amplification of reference gene primers within the assay. Sequence reads were collapsed and filtered to measure the absolute abundance of every unique TCRbeta CDR3 rearrangement. For each sample, productive Simpson clonality was calculated by taking the square root of Simpson's diversity index across productive rearrangements. TCRdb provides this immuneACCESS table in a form limited to in-frame rearrangements. Some clones are lacking; in checked studies, under half of them reflect an unresolved V gene, and why the rest are absent is not known. V, J and clone size are taken as reported in that table, and D and trimming were inferred from the DNA itself. Present in this sample are about 140,000 clones, 88% of which were seen just once. More than 2% of the sample comes from the top ten.

A word on this clone: What this receptor recognizes is not known. Base qualities were left out, and no much larger clone turns up one base away.

The source of this sequence is a human donor with COVID-19, enrolled during active disease. The donor label of this sample is uncertain. Recombination joined TRBV5-1 with TRBJ1-1, with TRBD1 matching 7 junction bases. What was sequenced was peripheral blood. In nucleotides, the sequence is TGCGCCAGCAGCTCAAACTCCGGGACAGAGAACACTGAAGCTTTCTTT. This codes for CASSSNSGTENTEAFF.